This T cell receptor (beta chain) was recorded in a study of T cell responses to AZD1222 COVID-19 vaccine. Data came from immunoSEQ multiplex PCR; TCRdb stores just in-frame clones and leaves some out. The sample comprises fewer than 65,000 clones, roughly 80% of which are singletons, and about a tenth rests with the top ten. Here the sequenced sample was peripheral blood, taken on day 0 of AZD1222 vaccination. This receptor was identified in an adult in good health.

The CDR3 DNA reads TGTGCCAGCTCGCAGGGGGCCCAGGCCTACGAGCAGTACTTC. Translating it yields CASSQGAQAYEQYF. The V and J genes are TRBV18 and TRBJ2-7; 8 bases map to TRBD1. V trimming: 6 bases; J trimming: 2 bases; junction bases outside the gene matches: 6. CDR3 length: 14 amino acids. CDR1 and CDR2 (germline): KGHSH, LQKENI.